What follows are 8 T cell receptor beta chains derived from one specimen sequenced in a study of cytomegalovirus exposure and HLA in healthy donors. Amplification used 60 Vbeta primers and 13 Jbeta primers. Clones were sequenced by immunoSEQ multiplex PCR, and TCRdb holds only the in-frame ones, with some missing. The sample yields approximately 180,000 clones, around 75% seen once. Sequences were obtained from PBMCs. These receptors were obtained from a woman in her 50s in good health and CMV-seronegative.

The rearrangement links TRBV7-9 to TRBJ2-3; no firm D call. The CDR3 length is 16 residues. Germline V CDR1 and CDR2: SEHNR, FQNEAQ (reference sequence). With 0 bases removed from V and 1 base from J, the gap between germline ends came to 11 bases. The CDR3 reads CASSLASKLRTDTQYF. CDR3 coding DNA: TGTGCCAGCAGCTTAGCGAGCAAACTCCGCACAGATACGCAGTATTTT.

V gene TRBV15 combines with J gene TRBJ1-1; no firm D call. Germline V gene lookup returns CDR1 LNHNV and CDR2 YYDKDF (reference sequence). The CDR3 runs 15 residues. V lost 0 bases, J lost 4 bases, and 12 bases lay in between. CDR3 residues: CATSRDPGSATEAFF. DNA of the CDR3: TGTGCCACCAGCAGAGACCCGGGTTCGGCCACTGAAGCTTTCTTT.

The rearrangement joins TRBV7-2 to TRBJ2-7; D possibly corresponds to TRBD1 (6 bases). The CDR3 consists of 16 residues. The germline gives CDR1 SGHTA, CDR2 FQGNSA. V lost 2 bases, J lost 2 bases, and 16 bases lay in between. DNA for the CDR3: TGTGCCAGCAGCTTATCCCCACTACAGGGCACCTACGAGCAGTACTTC. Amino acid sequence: CASSLSPLQGTYEQYF.

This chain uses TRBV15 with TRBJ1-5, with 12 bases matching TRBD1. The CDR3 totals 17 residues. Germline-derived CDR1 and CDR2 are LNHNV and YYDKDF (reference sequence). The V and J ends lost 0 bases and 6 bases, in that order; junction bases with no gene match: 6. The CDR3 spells CATSRDGTGGKAQPQHF. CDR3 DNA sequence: TGTGCCACCAGCAGAGATGGGACAGGGGGCAAAGCTCAGCCCCAGCATTTT.

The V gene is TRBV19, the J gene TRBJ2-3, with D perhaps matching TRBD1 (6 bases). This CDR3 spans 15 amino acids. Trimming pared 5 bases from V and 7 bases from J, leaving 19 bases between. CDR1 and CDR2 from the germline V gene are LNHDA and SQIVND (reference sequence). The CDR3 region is CASSRQDKFSNTQYF. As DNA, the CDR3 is TGTGCCAGTAGTCGACAGGATAAGTTTTCAAATACGCAGTATTTT.

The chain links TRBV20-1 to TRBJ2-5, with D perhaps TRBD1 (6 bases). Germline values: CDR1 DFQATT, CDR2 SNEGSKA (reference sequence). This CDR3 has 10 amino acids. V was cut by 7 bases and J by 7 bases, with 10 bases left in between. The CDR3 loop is CSGQTGTQYF. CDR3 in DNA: TGCAGTGGGCAGACAGGGACCCAGTACTTC.

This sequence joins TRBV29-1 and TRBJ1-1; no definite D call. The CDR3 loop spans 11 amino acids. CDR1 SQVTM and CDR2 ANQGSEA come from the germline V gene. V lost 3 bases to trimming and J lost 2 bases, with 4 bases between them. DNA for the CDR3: TGCAGCGTTGACGTTAACACTGAAGCTTTCTTT. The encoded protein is CSVDVNTEAFF.

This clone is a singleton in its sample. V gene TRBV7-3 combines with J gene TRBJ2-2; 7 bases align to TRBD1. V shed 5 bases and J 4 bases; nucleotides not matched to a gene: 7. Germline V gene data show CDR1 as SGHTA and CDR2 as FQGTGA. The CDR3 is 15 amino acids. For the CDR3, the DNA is TGTGCCAGCAGCCCTACCGGGACAGCCACCGGGGAGCTGTTTTTT. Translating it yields CASSPTGTATGELFF. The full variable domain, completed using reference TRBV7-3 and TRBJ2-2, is GAGVSQTPSNKVTEKGKYVELRCDPISGHTALYWYRQSLGQGPEFLIYFQGTGAADDSGLPNDRFFAVRPEGSVSTLKIQRTERGDSAVYLCASSPTGTATGELFFGEGSRLTVL.